The 5 T cell receptor beta chains below were found in one sample sequenced in a study of radiotherapy plus CTLA-4 blockade in lung cancer. The repertoire was sequenced with immunoSEQ multiplex PCR; TCRdb's copy has only in-frame clones and lacks some. This table has 51,000 or so clones, 88% appearing once. Sequenced here: peripheral blood, sampled from a patient treated with radiotherapy plus ipilimumab. Receptors originate from a human donor with non-small cell lung cancer whose response to radiotherapy plus ipilimumab could not be evaluated.

The rearrangement joins TRBV7-9 to TRBJ1-2; no clear D. The germline V and J ends were trimmed by 4 bases and 7 bases, with 19 bases remaining between them. This CDR3 is 15 amino acids long. CDR1 and CDR2 from the germline V gene are SEHNR and FQNEAQ (reference sequence). The CDR3 nucleotides read TGTGCCAGCAGCTCCGGGAACGCGTTTAGCGGTGGCTACACCTTC. Its translation: CASSSGNAFSGGYTF.

This clone showed up just once. V is TRBV7-2 and J is TRBJ2-2, with a weak D call TRBD2 (6 bases). In germline, CDR1 is SGHTA, CDR2 FQGNSA. V was cut by 1 base and J by 3 bases, with 18 bases left in between. The length of the CDR3 is 18 residues. As DNA, the CDR3 is TGTGCCAGCAGCTTAGATCCAGCGGGTGGGACCTACACCGGGGAGCTGTTTTTT. Translating gives CASSLDPAGGTYTGELFF.

J is TRBJ2-5 and V is TRBV7-9, with 7 positions matching TRBD1. The assigned J gene may be wrong: the sequence end matches TRBJ2-7 better. CDR3 size: 12 residues. Germline CDR1 and CDR2: SEHNR and FQNEAQ (reference sequence). CDR3: CASSRQGSEQYF. CDR3 nucleotides: TGTGCCAGCAGTCGACAGGGTTCCGAGCAGTACTTC.

This chain uses TRBV5-1 with TRBJ2-2, with D possibly matching TRBD2 (6 bases). Germline values: CDR1 SGHRS, CDR2 YFSETQ. CDR3 length equals 15 residues. V gave up 4 bases and J gave up 5 bases, with 15 bases separating them. The CDR3 region has the DNA TGCGCCAGCAGCCCTCGGGCGGGGAGGACCGGGGAGCTGTTTTTT. Protein: CASSPRAGRTGELFF.

The V call is TRBV19, the J call TRBJ1-5; 9 bases align to TRBD1. V dropped 6 bases and J dropped 4; count of bases not matched to a gene: 7. Looked up from germline, CDR1 is LNHDA and CDR2 is SQIVND (reference sequence). The CDR3 consists of 15 residues. The CDR3 nucleotides read TGTGCCAGTAGAACAGGGGGCGCGGGGAATCAGCCCCAGCATTTT. Residues: CASRTGGAGNQPQHF.